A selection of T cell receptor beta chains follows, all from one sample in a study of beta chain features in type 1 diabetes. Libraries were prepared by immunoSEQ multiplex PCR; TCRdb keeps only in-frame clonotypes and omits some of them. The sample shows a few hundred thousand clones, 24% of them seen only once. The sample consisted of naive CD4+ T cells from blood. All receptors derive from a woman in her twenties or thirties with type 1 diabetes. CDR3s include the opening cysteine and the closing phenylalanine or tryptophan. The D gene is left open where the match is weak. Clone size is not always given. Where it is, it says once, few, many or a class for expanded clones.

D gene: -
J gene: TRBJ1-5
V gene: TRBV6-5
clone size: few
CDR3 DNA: TGTGCCAGCAGTTACTCTCAACAGGCCGGGCCCCAGCATTTT
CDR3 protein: CASSYSQQAGPQHF

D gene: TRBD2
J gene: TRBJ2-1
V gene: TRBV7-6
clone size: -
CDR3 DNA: TGTGCCAGCAGCTTAGGGCTAGCGGGCACCTACAATGAGCAGTTCTTC
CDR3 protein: CASSLGLAGTYNEQFF

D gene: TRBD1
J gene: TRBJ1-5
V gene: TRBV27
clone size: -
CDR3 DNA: TGTGCCAGCAGCCGGACAGGGGGCTTTTCGGGCAATCAGCCCCAGCATTTT
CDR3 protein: CASSRTGGFSGNQPQHF

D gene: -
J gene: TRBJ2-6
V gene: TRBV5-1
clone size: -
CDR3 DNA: TGCGCCAGCAGCATACAGGGTACCGGGGCCAACGTCCTGACTTTC
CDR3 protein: CASSIQGTGANVLTF

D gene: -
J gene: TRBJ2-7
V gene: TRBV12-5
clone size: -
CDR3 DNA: TGTGCTAGTGGTTTGAGCGGTAGCGGCTACGAGCAGTACTTC
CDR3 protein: CASGLSGSGYEQYF

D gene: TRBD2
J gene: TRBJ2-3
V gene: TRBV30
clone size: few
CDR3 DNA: TGTGCCTGGAGTGTCGGCGGGGGGGATACGCAGTATTTT
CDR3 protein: CAWSVGGGDTQYF

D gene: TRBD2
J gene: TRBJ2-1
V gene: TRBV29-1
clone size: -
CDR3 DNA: TGCAGCGTTGAAGGGCGAGCGGGAGGTATTTCAAATGAGCAGTTCTTC
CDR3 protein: CSVEGRAGGISNEQFF

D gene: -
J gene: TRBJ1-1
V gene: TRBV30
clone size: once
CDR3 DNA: TGTGCCTGGAGACGGAGGGTAAGGAACACTGAAGCTTTCTTT
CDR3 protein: CAWRRRVRNTEAFF

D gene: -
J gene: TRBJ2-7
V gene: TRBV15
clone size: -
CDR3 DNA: TGTGCCACCTCGTTGTTTTTCTACGAGCAGTACTTC
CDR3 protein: CATSLFFYEQYF

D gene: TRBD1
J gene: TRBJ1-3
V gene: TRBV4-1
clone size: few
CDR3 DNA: TGCGCCAGCAGCCAACGTGACAGGGGCAACACCATATATTTT
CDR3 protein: CASSQRDRGNTIYF

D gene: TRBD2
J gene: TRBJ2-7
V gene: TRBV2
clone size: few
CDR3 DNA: TGTGCCAGCAGCGCAGGAGTCGGCCGATCGACTAGCGGCCTCTACGAGCAGTACTTC
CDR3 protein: CASSAGVGRSTSGLYEQYF

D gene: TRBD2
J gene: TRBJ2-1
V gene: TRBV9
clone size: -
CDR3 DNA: TGTGCCAGCAGCGTAGGGCTAGCGGACAATGAGCAGTTCTTC
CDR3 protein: CASSVGLADNEQFF

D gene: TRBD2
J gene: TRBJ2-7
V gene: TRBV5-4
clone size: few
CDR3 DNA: TGTGCCAGCAGCTGGACGGGGGGCGAGCAGTACTTC
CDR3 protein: CASSWTGGEQYF

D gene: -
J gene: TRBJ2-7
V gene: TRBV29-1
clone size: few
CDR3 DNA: TGCAGCGCAAATCGGAGGGGTACGGACGAGCAGTACTTC
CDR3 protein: CSANRRGTDEQYF

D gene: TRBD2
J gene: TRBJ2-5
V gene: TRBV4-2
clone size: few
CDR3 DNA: TGTGCCAGCAGCCAGACAGGACTAGCGGATAATCAAGAGACCCAGTACTTC
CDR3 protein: CASSQTGLADNQETQYF

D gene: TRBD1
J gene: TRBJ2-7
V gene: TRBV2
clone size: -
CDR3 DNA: TGTGCCAGCATGGTCCAGGGGGTGGGCGAGCAGTACTTC
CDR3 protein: CASMVQGVGEQYF

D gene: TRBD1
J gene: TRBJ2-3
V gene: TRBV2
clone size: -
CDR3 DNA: TGTGCCAGCAATTGGGGGAAGGACAGGGGGCCGTTGGATACGCAGTATTTT
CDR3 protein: CASNWGKDRGPLDTQYF